This T cell receptor (beta chain) was obtained from a study of blood T cells in healthy people across ages. Findings and limits, study-wide: Fewer expanded clones and more diversity marked long-lived versus aged donors. Unsorted PBMCs blocked a conclusive comparison of naive and antigen-experienced cells.

CDR1 and CDR2 from the germline V gene are LNHDA and SQIVND (reference sequence). The CDR3 covers 14 residues. V shed 3 bases and J shed 2 bases, with 11 bases lying between them. The authors ran a second PCR of roughly 6 to 12 cycles using a sample-barcoded 5' primer and a J-beta primer mix. MiXCR, applied by TCRdb to the 5' RACE reads, yields one record per CDR3 protein. The sample lists about 1.6 million distinct CDR3 sequences, around 36% occurring once. A few counts support this clonotype. What it binds is not known. This receptor was obtained from a woman between 25 and 40 years old in good health. This chain uses TRBV19 with TRBJ2-7; D may match TRBD1 or TRBD2 (5 bases each). The sequencing input was blood. CDR3: CASSMGTRTYEQYF. The CDR3 nucleotides are TGTGCCAGTAGTATGGGGACCCGTACCTACGAGCAGTACTTC. The full variable domain, in which reference TRBV19 and TRBJ2-7 provide the parts outside the CDR3, is DGGITQSPKYLFRKEGQNVTLSCEQNLNHDAMYWYRQDPGQGLRLIYYSQIVNDFQKGDIAEGYSVSREKKESFPLTVTSAQKNPTAFYLCASSMGTRTYEQYFGPGTRLTVT.